In this sample, the clone carrying this T cell receptor beta chain turned up once. The data are from a study of blood T cell repertoires in COVID-19. Whole-study context: Collection of acute and convalescent COVID-19 samples took place in the United States, Italy and Spain. PBMCs, B-cell-depleted T cells, or T cells provided the cDNA or gDNA that made up the material.

The CDR3 contains 13 residues. The germline gives CDR1 SQVTM, CDR2 ANQGSEA. V gave up 4 bases and J gave up 3 bases, with 12 bases separating them. Original processing methods: Amplification from reference gene primers served as the basis for estimated nucleated cell counts. Sequencing was performed with immunoSEQ multiplex PCR; in TCRdb, only in-frame clones are kept and a portion is missing. For V, J and clone size, that table is used; D and trimming come from the DNA. The sample records 160,000 or so clones, about 80% being singletons. The sequence came from a woman aged 80 or older with acute or convalescent COVID-19. The V gene is TRBV29-1, the J gene TRBJ1-1, with TRBD1 as a possible D gene (6 bases). The sequencing input was peripheral blood. CDR3 sequence: CSVVKGGYTEAFF. DNA of the CDR3: TGCAGCGTTGTCAAGGGGGGGTACACTGAAGCTTTCTTT. The whole variable domain, remainder taken from reference TRBV29-1 and TRBJ1-1, is SAVISQKPSRDICQRGTSLTIQCQVDSQVTMMFWYRQQPGQSLTLIATANQGSEATYESGFVIDKFPISRPNLTFSTLTVSNMSPEDSSIYLCSVVKGGYTEAFFGQGTRLTVV.